The T cell receptor (beta chain) under discussion was sequenced for a study of blood T cell repertoires in COVID-19. Study overall: PBMCs, B-cell-depleted T cells, or T cells were the source of the cDNA or gDNA that made up the material.

Germline values: CDR1 LNHDA, CDR2 SQIVND (reference sequence). With 4 bases removed from V and 4 bases from J, the gap between germline ends came to 13 bases. This CDR3 has 14 residues. Only a few counts were recorded for this clone. Clones were sequenced by immunoSEQ multiplex PCR, and TCRdb holds only the in-frame ones, with some missing. The sample yields 150,000 to 200,000 clones, about 87% seen once. The chain combines TRBV19 with TRBJ1-2, with TRBD1 as a possible D gene (5 bases). This TCR was sampled from a man aged 40-55 years with active or convalescent COVID-19. Material: peripheral blood. In DNA, the CDR3 is TGTGCCAGTAGTACTACGACAGAGCTCTATGGCTACACCTTC. Protein: CASSTTTELYGYTF.